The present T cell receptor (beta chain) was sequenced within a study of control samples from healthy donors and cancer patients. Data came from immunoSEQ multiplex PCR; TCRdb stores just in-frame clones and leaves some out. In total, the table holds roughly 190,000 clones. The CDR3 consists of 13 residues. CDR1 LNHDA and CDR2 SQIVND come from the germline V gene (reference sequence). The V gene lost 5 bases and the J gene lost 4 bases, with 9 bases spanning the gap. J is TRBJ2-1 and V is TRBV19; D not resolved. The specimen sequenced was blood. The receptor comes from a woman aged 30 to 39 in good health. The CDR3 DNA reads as TGTGCCAGTAGTTATACAAGTTACAATGAGCAGTTCTTC. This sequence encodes CASSYTSYNEQFF.